Shown below are 28 T cell receptor beta chains from a single sample sequenced in a study of cytotoxic CD8 clonotypes in ibrutinib-treated CLL. TCRdb keeps only in-frame clones here, not all; method: immunoSEQ multiplex PCR. The table lists 65,000 to 95,000 clones, roughly 86% of them singletons. Material: PBMCs, obtained before ibrutinib treatment. All receptors derive from a human donor with chronic lymphocytic leukemia.

The chain uses TRBV4-2 and TRBJ2-7; D gene uncertain. Germline V gene lookup returns CDR1 LGHNA and CDR2 YNFKEQ. V dropped 0 bases and J dropped 3 bases, with 6 bases sitting between them. The CDR3 has 13 amino acids. DNA of the CDR3: TGTGCCAGCAGCCAAGACCTTCGCTACGAGCAGTACTTC. Protein product: CASSQDLRYEQYF.

CDR3: CASSLDPRGNEQFF. DNA of the CDR3: TGTGCCAGCAGCTTAGACCCTAGGGGGAATGAGCAGTTCTTC. The chain joins TRBV11-2 to TRBJ2-1; weak D call: TRBD1 (6 bases). The V and J ends lost 0 bases and 7 bases respectively, with 10 bases between them. There are 14 residues in the CDR3. CDR1 SGHAT and CDR2 FQNNGV come from the germline V gene.

The V gene is TRBV7-3, the J gene TRBJ2-1, with D possibly TRBD2 on 6 matching bases. V lost 5 bases, J lost 0 bases, and 20 bases lay in between. The CDR3 consists of 18 residues. The germline V gene encodes CDR1 SGHTA and CDR2 FQGTGA. This CDR3 reads CASSPGGGRGGSYNEQFF. The CDR3 nucleotides read TGTGCCAGCAGCCCTGGGGGAGGTAGGGGAGGCTCCTACAATGAGCAGTTCTTC.

The genes are TRBV11-1 and TRBJ2-5; tentative D call: TRBD1 (6 bases). Trimming took off 2 bases at V and 5 bases at J, with 6 bases between the two ends. CDR1 is SGHAT and CDR2 is FQDESV in the germline V gene (reference sequence). This CDR3 contains 12 residues. CDR3 DNA: TGTGCCAGCAGCTTACAGGGGGAGACCCAGTACTTC. This sequence encodes CASSLQGETQYF.

The gene calls are TRBV15 and TRBJ2-7; the match to TRBD1 covers 10 bases. Germline CDR1 reads LNHNV; CDR2 reads YYDKDF (reference sequence). The CDR3 length is 15 residues. After removal of 3 bases from V and 3 bases from J, the junction contained 5 bases not matched to a gene. This chain's CDR3 is CATSRRDRGRYEQYF. CDR3 bases: TGTGCCACCAGCAGGCGGGACAGGGGTCGCTACGAGCAGTACTTC.

The rearrangement links TRBV5-1 to TRBJ2-3; the D gene is possibly TRBD1 (5 bases). Germline V CDR1 and CDR2: SGHRS, YFSETQ. Trimming cost V 4 bases and J 5 bases, with 17 bases left between them. This CDR3 is 15 amino acids long. CDR3: CASSPPQGPEDTQYF. CDR3 sequence (DNA): TGCGCCAGCAGCCCTCCCCAGGGCCCAGAAGATACGCAGTATTTT. The full variable domain, its missing parts supplied by reference TRBV5-1 and TRBJ2-3, is KAGVTQTPRYLIKTRGQQVTLSCSPISGHRSVSWYQQTPGQGLQFLFEYFSETQRNKGNFPGRFSGRQFSNSRSEMNVSTLELGDSALYLCASSPPQGPEDTQYFGPGTRLTVL.

This clone was seen only a few times. CDR3 DNA: TGTGCCAGCAGCTTGGTTTTGGCTCTCGGCGCCGGGGAGCTGTTTTTT. It codes for CASSLVLALGAGELFF. The V gene is TRBV5-6, the J gene TRBJ2-2, with no clear D. Germline values: CDR1 SGHDT, CDR2 YYEEEE. The length of the CDR3 is 16 residues. V lost 0 bases and J lost 6, with 15 bases in between.

J is TRBJ1-1 and V is TRBV9; 11 nucleotides line up with TRBD1. Looked up from germline, CDR1 is SGDLS and CDR2 is YYNGEE. The V segment lost 4 bases and the J segment 4 bases; nucleotides outside the gene matches: 9. This CDR3 has 16 residues. The CDR3 DNA sequence: TGTGCCAGCAGCCCCACAGGGACAGGGGGGTCCACTGAAGCTTTCTTT. Residues: CASSPTGTGGSTEAFF.

The sample holds one count of this clone. The chain carries TRBV18 and TRBJ2-2; no reliable D call. The V gene lost 3 bases and the J gene lost 1 base, with 6 bases spanning the gap. Germline loops: CDR1 KGHSH, CDR2 LQKENI. CDR3 length: 14 amino acids. CDR3 nucleotide sequence: TGTGCCAGCTCACCTGAACTGAACACCGGGGAGCTGTTTTTT. Amino acid sequence: CASSPELNTGELFF.

The V gene is TRBV6-5, the J gene TRBJ1-5, with a weak D call TRBD1 (5 bases). Germline V lookup: CDR1 MNHEY, CDR2 SVGAGI. This CDR3 comprises 13 residues. V lost 6 bases, J lost 4 bases, and 10 bases lay in between. CDR3 nucleotide sequence: TGTGCCAGCAGAACGAACAGGAATCAGCCCCAGCATTTT. Its protein is CASRTNRNQPQHF.

Here the CDR3 DNA reads TGTGCCAGCAGTTACTCTCTAGCGGGCACAGATACGCAGTATTTT. This sequence encodes CASSYSLAGTDTQYF. This rearrangement joins TRBV6-5 to TRBJ2-3; 7 nucleotides match TRBD2. The CDR3 is 15 residues long. After removal of 0 bases from V and 1 base from J, the junction contained 1 base not matched to a gene. Germline V gives CDR1 MNHEY, CDR2 SVGAGI.

To note about this clone: One end of the junction is discordant with germline, which a read error may explain. This chain links TRBV30 with TRBJ2-5, with D perhaps TRBD1 (5 bases). The CDR3 extends over 13 amino acids. Germline V gene data show CDR1 as GTSNPN and CDR2 as SVGIG (reference sequence). The CDR3 DNA reads TGTGCTTGGAGTAGGGGATGGCAAGAGACCCAGTACTTC. This sequence encodes CAWSRGWQETQYF.

This rearrangement joins TRBV7-3 to TRBJ2-1; TRBD2 aligns across 7 bases. Germline V gene data show CDR1 as SGHTA and CDR2 as FQGTGA. Trimming cost V 3 bases and J 3 bases; bases outside gene matches: 5. The CDR3 is made up of 15 amino acids. The CDR3 region is CASSFGLAVYNEQFF. CDR3 DNA sequence: TGTGCCAGCAGCTTTGGGCTAGCGGTCTACAATGAGCAGTTCTTC.

This chain links TRBV6-1 with TRBJ1-1; no clear D. Germline loops: CDR1 MNHNS, CDR2 SASEGT. The CDR3 extends over 13 amino acids. Trimming removed 10 bases at V and 4 bases at J, with 16 bases between. The CDR3 nucleotides are TGTGCCACCACCTCAAGGCGCGGCACTGAAGCTTTCTTT. This codes for CATTSRRGTEAFF.

The rearrangement links TRBV6-1 to TRBJ1-5; perhaps TRBD1 as D (5 bases). V gave up 2 bases and J gave up 7 bases, with 18 bases separating them. Germline V gene sequence: CDR1 MNHNS, CDR2 SASEGT. This CDR3 comprises 16 residues. The CDR3 nucleotides are TGTGCCAGCAGTGAATTTTTCTTTGGGGGTGGCCAGCCCCAGCATTTT. It encodes CASSEFFFGGGQPQHF.

The V gene is TRBV7-3, the J gene TRBJ2-3; 9 nucleotides align to TRBD2. V trimming: 4 bases; J trimming: 2 bases; junction bases outside the gene matches: 4. The germline V gene has CDR1 SGHTA and CDR2 FQGTGA. The CDR3 is 15 amino acids. In DNA form, the CDR3 reads TGTGCCAGCAGCTCTTTAGCGGGGGACACAGATACGCAGTATTTT. Encoded protein: CASSSLAGDTDTQYF.

The CDR3 reads CSVVRTGEDEQYF. The CDR3 bases are TGCAGCGTTGTACGGACAGGGGAGGATGAGCAGTACTTC. The chain recombines TRBV29-1 with TRBJ2-7; 9 bases are shared with TRBD1. CDR3 size: 13 residues. Germline V gene sequence: CDR1 SQVTM, CDR2 ANQGSEA. Losses at the gene ends were 4 bases for V and 7 bases for J; bases not matched to a gene: 8.

The J gene is TRBJ1-5, the V gene TRBV28; a weak D match, TRBD1 (6 bases). CDR3 length: 20 amino acids. V dropped 6 bases and J dropped 0 bases, with 27 bases sitting between them. CDR1 and CDR2 (germline): MDHEN, SYDVKM. CDR3 nucleotide sequence: TGTGCCAGCAGCCGACCCAACAGGGCCCGTCAAAGCTATAGCAATCAGCCCCAGCATTTT. Amino acid sequence: CASSRPNRARQSYSNQPQHF.

A single count supports this clone. The chain joins TRBV9 to TRBJ1-1; tentatively, D is TRBD1 (6 bases). The V gene's germline CDR1 is SGDLS and CDR2 YYNGEE. V gave up 2 bases and J gave up 3 bases, with 14 bases separating them. This CDR3 comprises 15 residues. DNA for the CDR3: TGTGCCAGCAGCGTTTCAGGGGATAAGGACACTGAAGCTTTCTTT. As protein: CASSVSGDKDTEAFF.

J is TRBJ1-2 and V is TRBV27; 7 nucleotides align to TRBD1. The CDR3 extends over 15 amino acids. V lost 8 bases to trimming and J lost 4 bases; unmatched junction nucleotides: 13. Germline-derived CDR1 and CDR2 are MNHEY and SMNVEV (reference sequence). CDR3 region: CASWTVRTGVYGYTF. CDR3 nucleotide sequence: TGTGCCAGCTGGACTGTAAGGACAGGCGTCTATGGCTACACCTTC.

The V call is TRBV27, the J call TRBJ1-2, with 8 bases matching TRBD1. The CDR3 sequence is 15 residues long. Germline V gene lookup returns CDR1 MNHEY and CDR2 SMNVEV (reference sequence). V was pared by 4 bases and J by 8 bases, with 12 bases of the junction left unmatched. The CDR3 loop is CASSYSTGDYGGYTF. The CDR3 nucleotides are TGTGCCAGCAGTTACTCGACAGGGGATTACGGCGGCTACACCTTC.

The chain carries TRBV6-6 and TRBJ2-7; 8 bases are a match to TRBD1. J lost 3 bases, V lost 2 bases, and 3 bases had no gene match. Looked up from germline, CDR1 is MNHNY and CDR2 is SVGAGI (reference sequence). The CDR3 covers 14 residues. CDR3 DNA: TGTGCCAGCAGTTACGGGACAGGATACTACGAGCAGTACTTC. Protein sequence: CASSYGTGYYEQYF.

J is TRBJ1-2 and V is TRBV2; 11 bases are a match to TRBD1. Germline V lookup: CDR1 SNHLY, CDR2 FYNNEI. V trimming: 6 bases; J trimming: 6 bases; junction bases outside the gene matches: 12. CDR3 length: 16 amino acids. DNA for the CDR3: TGTGCCAGCAGGGAAACCGGGACAGGGGGGAAGGATGGCTACACCTTC. Residues: CASRETGTGGKDGYTF.

The chain employs TRBV28 and TRBJ1-1, with unresolved D. This CDR3 has 14 amino acids. Germline V gene data show CDR1 as MDHEN and CDR2 as SYDVKM. Trimming cost V 8 bases and J 0 bases, with 13 bases left between them. The CDR3 sequence is CASYTLHLNTEAFF. In DNA form, the CDR3 reads TGTGCCAGCTACACTCTACATTTGAACACTGAAGCTTTCTTT.

The V gene is TRBV27, the J gene TRBJ1-1; maybe TRBD1 (6 bases). CDR3 length: 13 residues. Germline assignment: CDR1 MNHEY and CDR2 SMNVEV (reference sequence). Trimming shortened V by 5 bases and J by 9 bases, and 16 bases separated the two germline ends. The CDR3 bases are TGTGCCAGCAGTATACAGGGTGGAGGTAAAGCTTTCTTT. Amino acids: CASSIQGGGKAFF.

This chain's CDR3 is CASRPPGQAFEAFF. DNA of the CDR3: TGTGCCAGCAGGCCGCCGGGACAGGCATTCGAAGCTTTCTTT. The chain uses TRBV7-9 and TRBJ1-1, with TRBD1 matching 8 bases. With V trimmed by 6 bases and J by 8 bases, 11 bases remained unmatched. This CDR3 spans 14 amino acids. CDR1 and CDR2 from the germline V gene are SEHNR and FQNEAQ (reference sequence).

CDR3 sequence: CASSWLNNQPQHF. The CDR3 nucleotides read TGTGCCAGTAGTTGGCTGAATAATCAGCCCCAGCATTTT. V usage is TRBV19 and J usage is TRBJ1-5; D unresolved. This CDR3 spans 13 amino acids. Trimming removed 5 bases at V and 4 bases at J, with 9 bases between. CDR1 and CDR2 from the germline V gene are LNHDA and SQIVND (reference sequence).

The sample holds one count of this clone. The rearrangement joins TRBV2 to TRBJ1-2, with 8 bases aligning to TRBD1. Germline V CDR1 and CDR2: SNHLY, FYNNEI. J gave up 5 bases and V 1 base, and 6 bases lay outside the gene matches. The CDR3 length is 15 residues. CDR3 sequence reads: CASSEGQGALYGYTF. As DNA, the CDR3 is TGTGCCAGCAGTGAAGGCCAGGGGGCATTGTATGGCTACACCTTC.